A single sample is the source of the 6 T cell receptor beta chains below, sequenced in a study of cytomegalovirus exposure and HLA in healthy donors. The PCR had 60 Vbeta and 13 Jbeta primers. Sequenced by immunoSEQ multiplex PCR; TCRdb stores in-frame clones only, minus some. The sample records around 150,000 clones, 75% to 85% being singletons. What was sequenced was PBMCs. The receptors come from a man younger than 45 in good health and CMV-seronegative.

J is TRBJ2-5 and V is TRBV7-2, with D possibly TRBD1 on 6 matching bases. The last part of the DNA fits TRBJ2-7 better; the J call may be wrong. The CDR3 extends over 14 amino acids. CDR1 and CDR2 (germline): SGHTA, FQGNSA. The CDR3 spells CASSSENRDDEQYF. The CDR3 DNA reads TGTGCCAGCAGTTCCGAGAACAGGGACGACGAGCAGTACTTC.

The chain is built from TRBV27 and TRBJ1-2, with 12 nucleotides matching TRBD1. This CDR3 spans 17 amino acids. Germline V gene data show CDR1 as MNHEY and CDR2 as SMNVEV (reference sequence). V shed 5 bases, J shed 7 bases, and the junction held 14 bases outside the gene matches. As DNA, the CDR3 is TGTGCCAGCAGTGGCCCGGGACAGGGGGCGCTGACCGGTGGCTACACCTTC. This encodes CASSGPGQGALTGGYTF.

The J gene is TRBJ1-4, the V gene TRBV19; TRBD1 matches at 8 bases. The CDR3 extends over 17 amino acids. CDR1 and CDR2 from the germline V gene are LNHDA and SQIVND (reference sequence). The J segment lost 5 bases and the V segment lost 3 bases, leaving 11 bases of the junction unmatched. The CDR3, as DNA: TGTGCCAGTAGTATGGATGGGCGGACAGGGACGAATGAAAAACTGTTTTTT. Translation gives CASSMDGRTGTNEKLFF.

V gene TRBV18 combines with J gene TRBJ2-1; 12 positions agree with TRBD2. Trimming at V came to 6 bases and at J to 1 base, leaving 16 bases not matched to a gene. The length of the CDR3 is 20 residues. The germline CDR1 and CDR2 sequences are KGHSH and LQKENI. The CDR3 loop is CASSSRGASGRAGSYNEQFF. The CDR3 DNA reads TGTGCCAGCTCGTCACGTGGGGCTAGCGGGAGGGCCGGGTCCTACAATGAGCAGTTCTTC.

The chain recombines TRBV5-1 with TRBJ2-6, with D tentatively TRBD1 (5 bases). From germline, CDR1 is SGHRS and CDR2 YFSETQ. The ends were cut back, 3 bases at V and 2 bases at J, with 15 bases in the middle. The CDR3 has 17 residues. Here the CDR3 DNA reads TGCGCCAGCAGCTACCTCCAAGACAGAACTGGGGCCAACGTCCTGACTTTC. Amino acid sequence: CASSYLQDRTGANVLTF.

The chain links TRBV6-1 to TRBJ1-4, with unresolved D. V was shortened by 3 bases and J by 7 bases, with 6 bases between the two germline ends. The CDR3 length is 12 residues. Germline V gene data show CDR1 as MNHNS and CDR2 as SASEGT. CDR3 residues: CASSDRLEKLFF. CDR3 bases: TGTGCCAGCAGTGACCGTCTTGAAAAACTGTTTTTT.